One and the same sample provided the 5 T cell receptor beta chains below, sequenced in a study of T cells in Graves' hyperthyroidism and ophthalmopathy. TCR beta CDR3 regions were amplified from RNA transcripts. HTBI primers were used for first-round RT-PCR of the TCR CDR3. TCRdb reprocessed the multiplex PCR reads with MiXCR, giving one entry per CDR3 protein. The repertoire holds 490,000 or so distinct CDR3 sequences, around 50% seen once, with about 45% in the top ten. The sample taken for sequencing was peripheral blood or thyroid tissue (not recorded which). The receptors were gathered from an adult woman with Graves' disease, either hyperthyroidism or ophthalmopathy (not recorded which).

Only one count was recorded for this clonotype. The rearrangement uses TRBV29-1 and TRBJ1-1; tentatively, D is TRBD1 (6 bases). Deletions cut 7 bases from V and 2 bases from J, with 14 bases between. This CDR3 spans 13 amino acids. CDR1 and CDR2 from the germline V gene are SQVTM and ANQGSEA. This CDR3 is CSANGQTNTEAFF. The CDR3 DNA is TGCAGCGCCAACGGACAGACCAACACTGAAGCTTTCTTT.

V is TRBV12-5 and J is TRBJ2-2; no reliable D call. CDR1 and CDR2 (germline): LGHNT, FRNRAP. V was clipped by 4 bases and J by 1 base, with 16 bases between them. The CDR3 is made up of 17 amino acids. CDR3 protein: CASGSYPGRLNTGELFF. CDR3 sequence (DNA): TGTGCTAGTGGTTCCTACCCAGGACGGCTGAACACCGGGGAGCTGTTTTTT.

This clonotype was recorded at least ten times. The chain combines TRBV2 with TRBJ1-1; TRBD1 is a possible D gene (5 bases). This CDR3 region has 15 residues. V dropped 6 bases and J dropped 4 bases, with 18 bases sitting between them. Germline V CDR1 and CDR2: SNHLY, FYNNEI. CDR3 sequence reads: CASSPSPEGSTEAFF. CDR3 sequence (DNA): TGTGCCAGCAGCCCAAGCCCTGAGGGGAGCACTGAAGCTTTCTTT.

This clonotype was counted at least ten times. The chain carries TRBV20-1 and TRBJ1-1; 7 bases are a match to TRBD1. The CDR3 contains 12 residues. J gave up 10 bases and V 2 bases, and 7 bases lay outside the gene matches. Germline CDR1 and CDR2: DFQATT and SNEGSKA (reference sequence). The DNA for the CDR3 is TGCAGTGCTAGACGACAGGGCTCTGCAGCTTTCTTT. This codes for CSARRQGSAAFF.

This clonotype was recorded at least ten times. V is TRBV10-3 and J is TRBJ1-4; D ambiguous. Germline V CDR1 and CDR2: ENHRY, SYGVKD. V lost 5 bases to trimming and J lost 6 bases, with 13 bases between them. The CDR3 covers 14 residues. The CDR3 reads CAISPTGRDEKLFF. Here the CDR3 DNA reads TGTGCCATCAGTCCCACCGGACGGGATGAAAAACTGTTTTTT.